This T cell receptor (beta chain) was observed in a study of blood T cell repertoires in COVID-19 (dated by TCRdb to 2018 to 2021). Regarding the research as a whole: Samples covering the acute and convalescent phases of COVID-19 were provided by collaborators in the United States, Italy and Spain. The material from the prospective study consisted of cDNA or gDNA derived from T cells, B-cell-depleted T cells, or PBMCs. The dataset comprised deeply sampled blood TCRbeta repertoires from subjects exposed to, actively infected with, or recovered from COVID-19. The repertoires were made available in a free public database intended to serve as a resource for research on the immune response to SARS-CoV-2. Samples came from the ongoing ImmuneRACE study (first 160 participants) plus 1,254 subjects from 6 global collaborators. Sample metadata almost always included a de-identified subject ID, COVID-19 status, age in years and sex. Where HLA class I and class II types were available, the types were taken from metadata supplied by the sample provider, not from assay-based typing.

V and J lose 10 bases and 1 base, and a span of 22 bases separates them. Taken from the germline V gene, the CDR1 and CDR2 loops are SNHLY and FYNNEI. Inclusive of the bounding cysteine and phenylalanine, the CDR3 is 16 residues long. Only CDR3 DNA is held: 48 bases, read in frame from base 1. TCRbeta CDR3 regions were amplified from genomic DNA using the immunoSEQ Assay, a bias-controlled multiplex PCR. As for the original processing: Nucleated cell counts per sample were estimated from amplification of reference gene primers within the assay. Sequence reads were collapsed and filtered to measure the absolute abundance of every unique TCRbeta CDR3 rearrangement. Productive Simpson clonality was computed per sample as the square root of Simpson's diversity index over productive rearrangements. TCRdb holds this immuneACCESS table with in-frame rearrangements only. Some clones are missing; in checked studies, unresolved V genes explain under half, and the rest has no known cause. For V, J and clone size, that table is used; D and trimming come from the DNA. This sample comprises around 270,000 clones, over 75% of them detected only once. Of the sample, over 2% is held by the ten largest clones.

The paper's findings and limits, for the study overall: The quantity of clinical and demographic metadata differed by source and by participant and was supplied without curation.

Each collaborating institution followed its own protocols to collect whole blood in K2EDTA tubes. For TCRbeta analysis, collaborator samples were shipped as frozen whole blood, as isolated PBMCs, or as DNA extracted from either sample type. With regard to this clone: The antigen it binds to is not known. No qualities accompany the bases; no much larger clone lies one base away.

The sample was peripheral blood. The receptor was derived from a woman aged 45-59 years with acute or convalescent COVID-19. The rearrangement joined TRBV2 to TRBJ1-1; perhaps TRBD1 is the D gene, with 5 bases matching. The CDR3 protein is CAISRASGNGNTEAFF. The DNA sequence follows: TGTGCCATCAGCAGGGCTTCCGGCAATGGGAACACTGAAGCTTTCTTT.